Listed below are T cell receptor beta chains from one sample, sequenced in a study of cytomegalovirus exposure and HLA in healthy donors. Clones were read by immunoSEQ multiplex PCR, and TCRdb kept only the in-frame ones, dropping some. The table lists about 110,000 clones, just over 15% of them singletons, with 1.9% in the top ten. The source material was PBMCs. These receptors were taken from a woman aged 18-30 years in good health and CMV-seronegative. Both conserved end residues are part of each CDR3. The D gene is left open where the match is weak. Where a row states a size, it is once, few, many or the class of an expanded clone; other rows omit it.

j_gene | abundance | v_gene | d_gene | CDR3aa | CDR3nt
TRBJ1-1 | - | TRBV7-8 | TRBD1 | CASSSRTGGGSEAFF | TGTGCCAGCAGCTCACGGACAGGGGGCGGCTCTGAAGCTTTCTTT
TRBJ1-6 | - | TRBV7-6 | - | CASSLAQSGGYSPLHF | TGTGCCAGCAGCTTAGCGCAGAGCGGGGGATATTCACCCCTCCACTTT
TRBJ2-7 | few | TRBV2 | - | CASRAGEQYF | TGTGCCAGCAGGGCCGGGGAGCAGTACTTC
TRBJ2-3 | - | TRBV30 | - | CAYNKGADTQYF | TGTGCCTACAACAAGGGGGCAGATACGCAGTATTTT
TRBJ2-5 | - | TRBV5-1 | TRBD2 | CASSLSGSPQETQYF | TGCGCCAGCAGCCTTAGCGGGAGCCCCCAAGAGACCCAGTACTTC
TRBJ2-1 | - | TRBV10-1 | - | CASSELSGMGNEQFF | TGCGCCAGCAGTGAGTTAAGCGGCATGGGGAATGAGCAGTTCTTC
TRBJ2-2 | few | TRBV7-8 | TRBD2 | CASSLRTSGSANTGELFF | TGTGCCAGCAGCCTTCGGACTAGCGGGTCAGCGAACACCGGGGAGCTGTTTTTT
TRBJ2-2 | - | TRBV5-6 | - | CASSLVRGYRDTGELFF | TGTGCCAGCAGCTTGGTCCGCGGGTATCGGGACACCGGGGAGCTGTTTTTT
TRBJ2-7 | few | TRBV4-2 | TRBD2 | CASSQVGGGRYEQYF | TGTGCCAGCAGCCAAGTGGGCGGGGGGAGATACGAGCAGTACTTC
TRBJ1-5 | - | TRBV7-3 | TRBD1 | CASSLRGGQGMSNQPQHF | TGTGCCAGCAGCTTAAGGGGGGGACAGGGGATGAGCAATCAGCCCCAGCATTTT
TRBJ2-5 | few | TRBV6-5 | TRBD2 | CASSTQREDGETQYF | TGTGCCAGCAGTACGCAGCGGGAGGATGGGGAGACCCAGTACTTC
TRBJ1-1 | few | TRBV30 | TRBD1 | CAFLTGGTEAFF | TGTGCCTTTCTTACAGGGGGCACTGAAGCTTTCTTT
TRBJ2-1 | - | TRBV4-1 | TRBD2 | CASSQGTSGTRFYNEQFF | TGCGCCAGCAGCCAGGGGACTAGCGGAACCCGATTTTACAATGAGCAGTTCTTC
TRBJ2-1 | - | TRBV5-1 | TRBD1 | CASSLWVPGQGIHDEQFF | TGCGCCAGCAGCTTGTGGGTGCCGGGACAGGGTATACATGATGAGCAGTTCTTC
TRBJ2-7 | few | TRBV13 | - | CASGYGGYEQYF | TGTGCCAGCGGATACGGCGGCTACGAGCAGTACTTC
TRBJ2-3 | once | TRBV2 | TRBD2 | CATLSGRASTDTQYF | TGTGCCACCCTAAGCGGGAGAGCTAGCACAGATACGCAGTATTTT
TRBJ2-1 | few | TRBV9 | TRBD2 | CASSPTSGRSYNEQFF | TGTGCCAGCAGCCCGACTAGCGGGAGGTCCTACAATGAGCAGTTCTTC
TRBJ1-2 | - | TRBV7-2 | TRBD1 | CASSARGTAYGYTF | TGTGCCAGCAGCGCCAGGGGGACAGCCTATGGCTACACCTTC
TRBJ2-3 | - | TRBV19 | TRBD2 | CASSIGGGGASTQYF | TGTGCCAGTAGTATAGGTGGCGGGGGGGCCAGTACGCAGTATTTT
TRBJ2-3 | - | TRBV10-3 | TRBD1 | CASDRGDDTQYF | TGTGCCAGTGACAGGGGGGACGATACGCAGTATTTT
TRBJ1-5 | few | TRBV4-3 | - | CASSQVVGGGNQPQHF | TGCGCCAGCAGCCAAGTCGTGGGGGGGGGAAACCAGCCCCAGCATTTT
TRBJ2-3 | - | TRBV5-4 | TRBD2 | CASSLGSSGRTDTQYF | TGTGCCAGCAGCTTGGGTTCTAGCGGTCGCACAGATACGCAGTATTTT
TRBJ1-3 | once | TRBV5-1 | TRBD1 | CASSPGTGHGNTIYF | TGCGCCAGCAGCCCTGGGACAGGGCATGGAAACACCATATATTTT
TRBJ1-5 | - | TRBV28 | TRBD1 | CASSLLGTGGRNQPQHF | TGTGCCAGCAGTTTACTTGGGACAGGGGGCAGGAATCAGCCCCAGCATTTT
TRBJ2-3 | few | TRBV9 | - | CASRDSMGDTQYF | TGTGCCAGCAGGGACAGCATGGGAGATACGCAGTATTTT
TRBJ1-2 | - | TRBV7-8 | - | CASSLVTANYGYTF | TGTGCCAGCAGCTTAGTTACAGCTAACTATGGCTACACCTTC
TRBJ2-5 | - | TRBV7-7 | - | CASSPLVATQYF | TGTGCCAGCAGCCCCCTAGTGGCGACCCAGTACTTC
TRBJ2-1 | - | TRBV5-1 | TRBD2 | CASSLETSGYNEQFF | TGCGCCAGCAGCTTGGAAACTAGCGGATACAATGAGCAGTTCTTC
TRBJ1-2 | few | TRBV30 | - | CACPGRGSSGYTF | TGTGCCTGTCCCGGGAGGGGGTCCAGCGGCTACACCTTC